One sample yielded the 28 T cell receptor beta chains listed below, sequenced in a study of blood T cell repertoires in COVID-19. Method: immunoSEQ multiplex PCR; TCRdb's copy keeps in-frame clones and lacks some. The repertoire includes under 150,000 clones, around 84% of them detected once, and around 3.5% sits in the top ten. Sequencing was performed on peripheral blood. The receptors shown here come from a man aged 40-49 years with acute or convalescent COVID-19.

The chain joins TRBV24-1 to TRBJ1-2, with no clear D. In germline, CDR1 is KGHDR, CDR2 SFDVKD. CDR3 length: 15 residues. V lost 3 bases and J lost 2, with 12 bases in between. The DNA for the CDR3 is TGTGCCACCAGTGATGGGCAGTTCTTCAACTATGGCTACACCTTC. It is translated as CATSDGQFFNYGYTF.

CDR3 in amino acids: CAISESGRGTGELFF. For the CDR3, the DNA is TGTGCCATCAGTGAGTCGGGGAGGGGAACCGGGGAGCTGTTTTTT. The V gene is TRBV10-3, the J gene TRBJ2-2; 7 positions match TRBD2. From germline, CDR1 is ENHRY and CDR2 SYGVKD. The CDR3 length is 15 residues. V shed 0 bases, J shed 5 bases, and the junction held 3 bases outside the gene matches.

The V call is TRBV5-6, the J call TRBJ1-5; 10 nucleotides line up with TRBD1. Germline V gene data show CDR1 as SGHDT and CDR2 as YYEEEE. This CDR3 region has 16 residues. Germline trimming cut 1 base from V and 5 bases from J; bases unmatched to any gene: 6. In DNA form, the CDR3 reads TGTGCCAGCAGCTTGTGGGGACAGGGGTTCGATCAGCCCCAGCATTTT. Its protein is CASSLWGQGFDQPQHF.

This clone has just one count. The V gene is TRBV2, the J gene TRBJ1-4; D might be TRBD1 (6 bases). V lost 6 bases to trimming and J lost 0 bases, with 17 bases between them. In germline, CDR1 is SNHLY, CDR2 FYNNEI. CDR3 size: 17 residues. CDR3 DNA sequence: TGTGCCAGCAGCGCCACAGGGCTAGGGGCAACTAATGAAAAACTGTTTTTT. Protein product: CASSATGLGATNEKLFF.

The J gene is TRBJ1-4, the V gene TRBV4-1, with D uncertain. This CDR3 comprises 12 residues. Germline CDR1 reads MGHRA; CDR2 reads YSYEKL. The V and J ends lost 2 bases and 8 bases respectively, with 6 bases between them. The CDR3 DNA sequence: TGCGCCAGCAGCCAAATGAGGGAAAAACTGTTTTTT. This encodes CASSQMREKLFF.

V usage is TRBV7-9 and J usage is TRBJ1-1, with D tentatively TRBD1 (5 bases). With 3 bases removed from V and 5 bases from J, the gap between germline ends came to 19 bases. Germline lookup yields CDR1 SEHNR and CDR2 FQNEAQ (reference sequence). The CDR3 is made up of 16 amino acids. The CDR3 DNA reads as TGTGCCAGCAGCTTGCTCGACAGACCCGTAGAGACTGAAGCTTTCTTT. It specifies CASSLLDRPVETEAFF.

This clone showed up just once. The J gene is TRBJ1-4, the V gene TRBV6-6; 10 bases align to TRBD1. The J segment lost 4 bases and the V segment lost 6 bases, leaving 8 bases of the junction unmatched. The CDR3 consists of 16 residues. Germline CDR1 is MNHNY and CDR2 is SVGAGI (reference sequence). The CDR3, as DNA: TGTGCCAGCAGCCCAGACAGGGGGCTAGGTAATGAAAAACTGTTTTTT. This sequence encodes CASSPDRGLGNEKLFF.

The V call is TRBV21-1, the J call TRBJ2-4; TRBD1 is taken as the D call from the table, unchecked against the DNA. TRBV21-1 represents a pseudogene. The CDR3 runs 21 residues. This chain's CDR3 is CASSKTPFGTGGILAKNIQYF. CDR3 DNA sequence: TGTGCCAGCAGCAAAACCCCCTTTGGGACAGGGGGCATCCTAGCCAAAAACATTCAGTACTTC.

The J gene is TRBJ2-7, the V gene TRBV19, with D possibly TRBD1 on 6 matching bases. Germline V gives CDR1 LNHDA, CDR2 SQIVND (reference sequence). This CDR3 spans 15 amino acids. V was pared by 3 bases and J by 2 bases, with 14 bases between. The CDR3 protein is CASSIEQGPTYEQYF. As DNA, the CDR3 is TGTGCCAGTAGTATCGAACAGGGCCCGACCTACGAGCAGTACTTC.

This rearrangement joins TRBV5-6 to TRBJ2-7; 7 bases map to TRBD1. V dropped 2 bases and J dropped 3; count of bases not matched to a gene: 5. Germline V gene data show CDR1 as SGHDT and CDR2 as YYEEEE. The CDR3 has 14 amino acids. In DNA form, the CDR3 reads TGTGCCAGCAGCTTTCGGGACAGAATCTACGAGCAGTACTTC. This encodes CASSFRDRIYEQYF. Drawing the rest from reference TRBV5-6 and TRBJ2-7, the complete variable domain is DAGVTQSPTHLIKTRGQQVTLRCSPKSGHDTVSWYQQALGQGPQFIFQYYEEEERQRGNFPDRFSGHQFPNYSSELNVNALLLGDSALYLCASSFRDRIYEQYFGPGTRLTVT.

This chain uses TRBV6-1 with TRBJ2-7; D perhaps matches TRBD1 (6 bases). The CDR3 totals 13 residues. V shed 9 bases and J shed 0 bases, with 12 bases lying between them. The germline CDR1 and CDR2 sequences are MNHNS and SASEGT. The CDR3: CASRTVSSYEQYF. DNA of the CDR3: TGTGCCAGTCGGACAGTAAGCTCCTACGAGCAGTACTTC.

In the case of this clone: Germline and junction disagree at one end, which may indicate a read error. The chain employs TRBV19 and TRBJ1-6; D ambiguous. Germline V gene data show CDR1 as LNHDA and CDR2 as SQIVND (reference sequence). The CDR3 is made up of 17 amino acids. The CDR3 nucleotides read TGTGCCAGTAGTACCCGAAAGACACCGACCAATAACTCACCCCTCCACTTT. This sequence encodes CASSTRKTPTNNSPLHF.

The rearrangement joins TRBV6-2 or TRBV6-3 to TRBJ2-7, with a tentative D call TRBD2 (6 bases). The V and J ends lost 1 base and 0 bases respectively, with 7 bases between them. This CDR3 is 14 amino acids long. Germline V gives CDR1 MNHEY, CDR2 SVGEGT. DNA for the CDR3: TGTGCCAGCAGTTACTTGGGACTCTCCTACGAGCAGTACTTC. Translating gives CASSYLGLSYEQYF.

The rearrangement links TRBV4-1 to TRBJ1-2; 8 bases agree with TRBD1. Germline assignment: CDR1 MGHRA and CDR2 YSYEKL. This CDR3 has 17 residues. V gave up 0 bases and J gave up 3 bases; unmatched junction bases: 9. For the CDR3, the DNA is TGCGCCAGCAGCCAAGATAGCAGTCAGGGGGCGCACTATGGCTACACCTTC. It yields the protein CASSQDSSQGAHYGYTF.

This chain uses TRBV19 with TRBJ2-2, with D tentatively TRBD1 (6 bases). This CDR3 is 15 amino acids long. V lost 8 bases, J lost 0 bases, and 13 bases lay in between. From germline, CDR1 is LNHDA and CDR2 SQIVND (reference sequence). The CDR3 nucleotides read TGTGCCAGTGGACGCACAGGGTCGAACACCGGGGAGCTGTTTTTT. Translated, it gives CASGRTGSNTGELFF.

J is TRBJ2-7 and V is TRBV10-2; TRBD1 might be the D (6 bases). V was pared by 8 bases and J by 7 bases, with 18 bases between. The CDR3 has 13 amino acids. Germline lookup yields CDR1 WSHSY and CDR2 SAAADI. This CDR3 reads CASGRPGAGEQYF. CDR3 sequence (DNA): TGCGCCAGCGGTCGCCCAGGGGCGGGTGAGCAGTACTTC.

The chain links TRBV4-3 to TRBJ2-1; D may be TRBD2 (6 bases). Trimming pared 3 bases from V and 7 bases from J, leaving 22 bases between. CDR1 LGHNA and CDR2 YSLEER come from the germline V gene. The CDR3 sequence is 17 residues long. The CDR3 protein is CASSHLGGATTENEQFF. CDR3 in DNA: TGCGCCAGCAGCCATTTAGGCGGGGCGACTACTGAAAATGAGCAGTTCTTC.

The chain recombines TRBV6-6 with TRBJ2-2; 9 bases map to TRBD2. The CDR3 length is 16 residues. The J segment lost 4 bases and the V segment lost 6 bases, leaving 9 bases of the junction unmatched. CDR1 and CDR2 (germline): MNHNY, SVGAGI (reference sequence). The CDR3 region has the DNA TGTGCCAGCAGGGGAGAGCGGGGGGCACTCACCGGGGAGCTGTTTTTT. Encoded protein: CASRGERGALTGELFF.

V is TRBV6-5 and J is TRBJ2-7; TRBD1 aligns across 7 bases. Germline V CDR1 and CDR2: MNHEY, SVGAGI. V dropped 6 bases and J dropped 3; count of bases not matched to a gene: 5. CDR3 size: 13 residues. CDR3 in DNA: TGTGCCAGCAGCCGTCGACAGGGCTACGAGCAGTACTTC. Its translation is CASSRRQGYEQYF.

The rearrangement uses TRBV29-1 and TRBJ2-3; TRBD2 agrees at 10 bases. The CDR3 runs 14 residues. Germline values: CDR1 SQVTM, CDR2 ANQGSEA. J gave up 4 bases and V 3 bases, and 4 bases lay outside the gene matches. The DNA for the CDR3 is TGCAGCGTTGAGAGCGGGGGGGCCTCAGATACGCAGTATTTT. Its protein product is CSVESGGASDTQYF.

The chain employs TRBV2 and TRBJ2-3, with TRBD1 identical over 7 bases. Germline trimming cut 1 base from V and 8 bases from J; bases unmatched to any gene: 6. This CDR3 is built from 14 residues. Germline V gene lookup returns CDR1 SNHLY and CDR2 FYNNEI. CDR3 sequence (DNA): TGTGCCAGCAGTGAAGACAGGGGCGCGGGTACGCAGTATTTT. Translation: CASSEDRGAGTQYF.

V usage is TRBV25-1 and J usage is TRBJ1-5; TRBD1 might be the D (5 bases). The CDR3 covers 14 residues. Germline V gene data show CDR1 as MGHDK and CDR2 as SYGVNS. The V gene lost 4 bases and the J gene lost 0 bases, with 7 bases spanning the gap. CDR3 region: CASSAGLSNQPQHF. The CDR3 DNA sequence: TGTGCCAGCAGTGCGGGACTTAGCAATCAGCCCCAGCATTTT.

CDR3 sequence reads: CASNLKGAETDTQYF. The CDR3 nucleotides read TGTGCCAGCAACCTTAAGGGGGCAGAAACAGATACGCAGTATTTT. The chain joins TRBV27 to TRBJ2-3, with 7 nucleotides matching TRBD1. Trimming cost V 7 bases and J 3 bases; bases outside gene matches: 10. CDR1 MNHEY and CDR2 SMNVEV come from the germline V gene (reference sequence). The CDR3 loop spans 15 amino acids.

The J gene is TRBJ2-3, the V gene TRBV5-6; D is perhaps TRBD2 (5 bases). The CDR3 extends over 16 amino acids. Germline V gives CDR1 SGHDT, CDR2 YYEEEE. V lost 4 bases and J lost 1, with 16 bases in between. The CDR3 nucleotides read TGTGCCAGCAGCCTCTTGGGGAGCCTGGGCACAGATACGCAGTATTTT. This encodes CASSLLGSLGTDTQYF.

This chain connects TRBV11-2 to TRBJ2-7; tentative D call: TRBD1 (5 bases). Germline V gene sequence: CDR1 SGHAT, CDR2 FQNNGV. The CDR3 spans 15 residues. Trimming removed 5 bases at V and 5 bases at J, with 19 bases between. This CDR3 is CASSSTFRVTHEQYF. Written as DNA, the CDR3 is TGTGCCAGCAGCAGTACCTTCAGGGTGACCCACGAGCAGTACTTC. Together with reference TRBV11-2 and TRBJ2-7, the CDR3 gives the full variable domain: EAGVAQSPRYKIIEKRQSVAFWCNPISGHATLYWYQQILGQGPKLLIQFQNNGVVDDSQLPKDRFSAERLKGVDSTLKIQPAKLEDSAVYLCASSSTFRVTHEQYFGPGTRLTVT.

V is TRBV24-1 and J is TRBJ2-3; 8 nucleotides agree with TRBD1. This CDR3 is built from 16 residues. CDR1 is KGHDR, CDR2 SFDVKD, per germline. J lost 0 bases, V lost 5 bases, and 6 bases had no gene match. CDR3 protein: CATSGQGASSTDTQYF. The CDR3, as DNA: TGTGCCACCAGTGGTCAGGGGGCTTCTAGCACAGATACGCAGTATTTT.

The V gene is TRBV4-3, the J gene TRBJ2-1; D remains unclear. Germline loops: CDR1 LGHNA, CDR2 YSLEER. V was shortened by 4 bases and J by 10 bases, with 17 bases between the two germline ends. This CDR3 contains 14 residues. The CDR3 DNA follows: TGCGCCAGCAGCCTTGCCGAATTGGGCAGCGAGCAGTTCTTC. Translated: CASSLAELGSEQFF.

CDR3 residues: CASSEDKGNTGELFF. CDR3 in DNA: TGTGCCAGCAGTGAGGACAAGGGGAACACCGGGGAGCTGTTTTTT. V gene TRBV6-4 combines with J gene TRBJ2-2, with D possibly TRBD1 on 5 matching bases. The V end lost 3 bases, the J end lost 1 base, and 9 bases lay between the germline ends. The CDR3 is made up of 15 amino acids. CDR1 is MRHNA, CDR2 SNTAGT, per germline.